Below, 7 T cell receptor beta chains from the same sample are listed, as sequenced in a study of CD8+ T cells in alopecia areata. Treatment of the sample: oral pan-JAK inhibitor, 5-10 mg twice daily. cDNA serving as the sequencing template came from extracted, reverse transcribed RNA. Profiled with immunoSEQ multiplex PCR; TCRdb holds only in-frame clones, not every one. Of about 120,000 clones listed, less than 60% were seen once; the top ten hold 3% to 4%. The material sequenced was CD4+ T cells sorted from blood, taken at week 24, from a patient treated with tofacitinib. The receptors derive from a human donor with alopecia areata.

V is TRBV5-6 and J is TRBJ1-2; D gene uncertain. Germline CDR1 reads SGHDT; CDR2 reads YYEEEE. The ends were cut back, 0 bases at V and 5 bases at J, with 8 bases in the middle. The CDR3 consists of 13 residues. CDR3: CASSLEGMYGYTF. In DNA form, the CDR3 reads TGTGCCAGCAGCTTGGAAGGGATGTATGGCTACACCTTC. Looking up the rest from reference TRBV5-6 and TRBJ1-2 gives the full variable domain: DAGVTQSPTHLIKTRGQQVTLRCSPKSGHDTVSWYQQALGQGPQFIFQYYEEEERQRGNFPDRFSGHQFPNYSSELNVNALLLGDSALYLCASSLEGMYGYTFGSGTRLTVV.

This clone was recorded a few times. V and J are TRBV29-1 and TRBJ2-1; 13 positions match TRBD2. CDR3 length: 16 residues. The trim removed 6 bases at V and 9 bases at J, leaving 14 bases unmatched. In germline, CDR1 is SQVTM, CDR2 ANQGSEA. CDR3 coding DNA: TGCAGCGTCGGGACCTCCGGGACTAGCGGGGTTGGTGAGCAGTTCTTC. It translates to CSVGTSGTSGVGEQFF.

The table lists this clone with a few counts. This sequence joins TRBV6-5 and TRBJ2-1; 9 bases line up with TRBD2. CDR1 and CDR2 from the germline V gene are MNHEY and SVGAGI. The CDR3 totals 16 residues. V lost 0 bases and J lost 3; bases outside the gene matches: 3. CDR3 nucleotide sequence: TGTGCCAGCAGTTACTCGGCGCGGGGGGGCTACAATGAGCAGTTCTTC. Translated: CASSYSARGGYNEQFF.

The CDR3 DNA follows: TGCAGCGTTCGACAGCAGATGAACACTGAAGCTTTCTTT. Amino acids: CSVRQQMNTEAFF. The chain couples TRBV29-1 to TRBJ1-1; the D gene is possibly TRBD1 (5 bases). Germline V gene lookup returns CDR1 SQVTM and CDR2 ANQGSEA. This CDR3 is 13 amino acids long. The ends were cut back, 5 bases at V and 0 bases at J, with 10 bases in the middle.

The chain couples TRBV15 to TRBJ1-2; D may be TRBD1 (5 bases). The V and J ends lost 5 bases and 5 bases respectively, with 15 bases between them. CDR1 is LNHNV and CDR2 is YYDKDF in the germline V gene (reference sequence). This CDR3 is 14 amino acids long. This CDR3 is CATSSVEGWYGYTF. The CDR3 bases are TGTGCCACCAGCTCAGTGGAGGGGTGGTATGGCTACACCTTC.

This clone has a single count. CDR3 DNA: TGTGCCAGCAGCCCGGGACTCCTCGATGAGCAGTTCTTC. This gives the protein CASSPGLLDEQFF. The chain employs TRBV9 and TRBJ2-1; D perhaps matches TRBD2 (6 bases). V gave up 4 bases and J gave up 8 bases, with 13 bases separating them. The length of the CDR3 is 13 residues. Germline loops: CDR1 SGDLS, CDR2 YYNGEE.

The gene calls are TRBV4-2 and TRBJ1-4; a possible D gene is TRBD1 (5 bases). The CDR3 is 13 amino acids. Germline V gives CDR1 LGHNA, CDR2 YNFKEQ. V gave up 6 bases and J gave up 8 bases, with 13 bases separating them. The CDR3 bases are TGTGCCAGCAGGCGGGACGGCTCCGAAAAACTGTTTTTT. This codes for CASRRDGSEKLFF.